Included here is one TCR beta chain sequence, with context. TCRdb keeps only in-frame clones here, not all; method: immunoSEQ multiplex PCR. This sample has some 40,000 clones, with 92% found just once. This sample stems from a study of T cell changes during pregnancy in multiple sclerosis. There are 17 residues in the CDR3. V dropped 0 bases and J dropped 5 bases, with 17 bases sitting between them. Germline V CDR1 and CDR2: SGDLS, YYNGEE. The clonotype was recovered from a female donor with multiple sclerosis, enrolled in a pregnancy study. The material was CD4+ T cells from peripheral blood mononuclear cells, obtained in the third trimester of pregnancy. The chain is built from TRBV9 and TRBJ2-2, with D maybe TRBD1 (6 bases). The CDR3 bases are TGTGCCAGCAGCGTAGCTGGGGGACAAGCCTGGACCGGGGAGCTGTTTTTT. It translates to CASSVAGGQAWTGELFF. Supplemented by reference TRBV9 and TRBJ2-2, the full variable domain reads DSGVTQTPKHLITATGQRVTLRCSPRSGDLSVYWYQQSLDQGLQFLIQYYNGEERAKGNILERFSAQQFPDLHSELNLSSLELGDSALYFCASSVAGGQAWTGELFFGEGSRLTVL.